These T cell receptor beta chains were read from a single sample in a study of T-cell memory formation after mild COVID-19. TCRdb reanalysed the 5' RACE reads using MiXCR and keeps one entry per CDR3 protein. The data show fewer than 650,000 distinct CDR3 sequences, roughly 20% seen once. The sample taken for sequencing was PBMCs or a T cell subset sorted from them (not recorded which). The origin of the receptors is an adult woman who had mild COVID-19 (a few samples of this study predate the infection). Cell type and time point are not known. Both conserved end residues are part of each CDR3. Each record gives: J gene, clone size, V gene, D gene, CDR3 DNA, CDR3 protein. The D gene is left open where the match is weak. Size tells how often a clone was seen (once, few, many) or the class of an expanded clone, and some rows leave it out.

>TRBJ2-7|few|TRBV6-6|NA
TGTGCCAGCAGTTACTCGATGGGGGAGGAGCAGTACTTC
CASSYSMGEEQYF
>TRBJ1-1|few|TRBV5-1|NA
TGCGCCAGCAGCTCTACCGGGAGGGTAGAGACTGAAGCTTTCTTT
CASSSTGRVETEAFF
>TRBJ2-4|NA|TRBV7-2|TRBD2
TGTGCCAGCAGCTTTTCTAGCGGGAGCCTGAGTCACATTCAGTACTTC
CASSFSSGSLSHIQYF
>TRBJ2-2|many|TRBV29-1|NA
TGCAGCGTTGCTGAAGAGGGGGTCACCGGGGAGCTGTTTTTT
CSVAEEGVTGELFF
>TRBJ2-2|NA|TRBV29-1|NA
TGCAGCGGCCTAGCTCTCTACGCCGGGGAGCTGTTTTTT
CSGLALYAGELFF
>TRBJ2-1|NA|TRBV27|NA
TGTGCCAGCAGTTTATCACCTTACGTCGTTGGTGAGCAGTTCTTC
CASSLSPYVVGEQFF
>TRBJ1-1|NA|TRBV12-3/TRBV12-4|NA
TGTGCCAGCACCGCCGGGGGGGGTCGGACTGAAGCTTTCTTT
CASTAGGGRTEAFF
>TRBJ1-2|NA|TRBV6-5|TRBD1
TGTGCCAGCAGTTACCACGGGACAGCTCCTAGAGAAGGCTACACCTTC
CASSYHGTAPREGYTF
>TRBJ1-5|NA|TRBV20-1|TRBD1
TGCAGTGCGGTGGACAGGGCTCCTCAGCCCCAGCATTTT
CSAVDRAPQPQHF
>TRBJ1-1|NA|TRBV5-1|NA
TGCGCCAGCAGCTTCTTTGGGGCGGGGACTGAAGCTTTCTTT
CASSFFGAGTEAFF
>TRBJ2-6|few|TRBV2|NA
TGTGCCAGCAGCCTACTCGACTCTGGGGCCAACGTCCTGACTTTC
CASSLLDSGANVLTF
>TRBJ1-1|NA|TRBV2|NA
TGTGCCAGCAGTGAAGGTTTATTAAACACTGAAGCTTTCTTT
CASSEGLLNTEAFF
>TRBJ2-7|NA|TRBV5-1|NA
TGCGCCAGCAGCTTGGAGGCAGGCACCTCCTACGAGCAGTACTTC
CASSLEAGTSYEQYF
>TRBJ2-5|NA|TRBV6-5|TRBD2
TGTGCCAGCAGTTACTCGGGTTGGGGGGGCCAAGAGACCCAGTACTTC
CASSYSGWGGQETQYF
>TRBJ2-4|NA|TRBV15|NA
TGTGCCACCAGCAGACCCTGGGCCGGGACTTCTCAGTACTTC
CATSRPWAGTSQYF
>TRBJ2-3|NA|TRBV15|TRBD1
TGTGCCACCAGAAACAGGGGGACAGATACGCAGTATTTT
CATRNRGTDTQYF
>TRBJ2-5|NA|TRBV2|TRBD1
TGTGCCAGCATACAGGGGTGGACCCAGTACTTC
CASIQGWTQYF
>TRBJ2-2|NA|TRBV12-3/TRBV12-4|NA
TGTGCCAGCAGTTTATTCAGTCTCGCCACCGGGGAGCTGTTTTTT
CASSLFSLATGELFF
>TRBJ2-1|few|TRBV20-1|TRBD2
TGCAGTGCTAGGACTAGCGGGAGTATTGATGAGCAGTTCTTC
CSARTSGSIDEQFF
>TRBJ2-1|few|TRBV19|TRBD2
TGTGCCAGTAGTATTGTACTAGCGGGGGGTGCGAATGAGCAGTTCTTC
CASSIVLAGGANEQFF
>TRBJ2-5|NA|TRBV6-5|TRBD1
TGTGCCAGCCAGGACAGGGGAGGAGGAGAGACCCAGTACTTC
CASQDRGGGETQYF
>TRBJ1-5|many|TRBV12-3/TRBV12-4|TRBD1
TGTGCCAGCAGCCCCAGGGGGGTTAGCAATCAGCCCCAGCATTTT
CASSPRGVSNQPQHF
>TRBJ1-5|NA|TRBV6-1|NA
TGTGCCAGCAGTGCCAGTGACAGAGGCAATCAGCCCCAGCATTTT
CASSASDRGNQPQHF
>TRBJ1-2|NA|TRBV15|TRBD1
TGTGCCACCAGCAGAGACGGGGACAGTAACTATGGCTACACCTTC
CATSRDGDSNYGYTF
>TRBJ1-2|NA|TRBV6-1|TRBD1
TGTGCCAGCAGTCGCAGGGGGCTGGAGGGCTACACCTTC
CASSRRGLEGYTF
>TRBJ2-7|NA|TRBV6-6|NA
TGTGCCAGCAGTTACGTCGCCCTCCCGGTTTCCTACGAGCAGTACTTC
CASSYVALPVSYEQYF
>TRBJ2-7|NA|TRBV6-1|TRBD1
TGTGCCAGCATGCGGACAGGACACTACGAGCAGTACTTC
CASMRTGHYEQYF
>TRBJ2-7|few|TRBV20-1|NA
TGCAGTGCTACCGAAAGGGGAAAGTACGAGCAGTACTTC
CSATERGKYEQYF
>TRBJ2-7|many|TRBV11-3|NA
TGTGCCAGCAGCTCCCCTAGGACTTGGGAGCAGTACTTC
CASSSPRTWEQYF
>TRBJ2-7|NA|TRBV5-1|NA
TGCGCCAGCAGTACTAGGGACGCGGACCACGAGCAGTACTTC
CASSTRDADHEQYF
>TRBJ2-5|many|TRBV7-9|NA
TGTGCCAGCAGCTCCTCTCCTAGAGAGACCCAGTACTTC
CASSSSPRETQYF
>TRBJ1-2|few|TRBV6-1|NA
TGTGCCAGCATGTTGGATGCTAACTATGGCTACACCTTC
CASMLDANYGYTF
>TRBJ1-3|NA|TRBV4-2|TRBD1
TGTGCCAGCAGCCAAAGGCCGGGACAGGGGGCGCATACTCGCGGAAACACCATATATTTT
CASSQRPGQGAHTRGNTIYF
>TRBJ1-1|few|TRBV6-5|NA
TGTGCCAGCAGTTACTCGAGTGGCAGGGCGAGCACTGAAGCTTTCTTT
CASSYSSGRASTEAFF
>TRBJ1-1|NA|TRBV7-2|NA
TGTGCCAGCAGTCGAGGGAGGGGGTTGAGCACTGAAGCTTTCTTT
CASSRGRGLSTEAFF
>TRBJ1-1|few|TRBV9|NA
TGTGCCAGCAGCGTAGTCGGGGGGACCGCCACTGAAGCTTTCTTT
CASSVVGGTATEAFF
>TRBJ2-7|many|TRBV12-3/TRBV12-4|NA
TGTGCCAGCAGTCCTCGATACGAGCAGTACTTC
CASSPRYEQYF
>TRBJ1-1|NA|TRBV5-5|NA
TGTGCCAGCAGCTTGCGATCTGAGGACCTGAACACTGAAGCTTTCTTT
CASSLRSEDLNTEAFF
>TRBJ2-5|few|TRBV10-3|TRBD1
TGTGCCATCAGTGACCTGGACAGGGGGGGAGAGACCCAGTACTTC
CAISDLDRGGETQYF
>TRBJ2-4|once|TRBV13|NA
TGTGCCAGCAGCTTAGGACTAAATAAAAACATTCAGTACTTC
CASSLGLNKNIQYF
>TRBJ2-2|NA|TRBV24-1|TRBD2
TGTGCCACCAGCCTAGCGGGAGGACCCACCGGGGAGCTGTTTTTT
CATSLAGGPTGELFF
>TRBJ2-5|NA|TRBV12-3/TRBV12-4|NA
TGTGCCAGCACCTCAGGACAGCAAGAGACCCAGTACTTC
CASTSGQQETQYF
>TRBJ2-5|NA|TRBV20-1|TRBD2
TGCAGTGCTAACCCAGATGGACTAGCGGGTAACTTCGAGACCCAGTACTTC
CSANPDGLAGNFETQYF
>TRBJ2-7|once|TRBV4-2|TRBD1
TGTGCCAGCAGCTTCCGGGGGACCGGACAGGGGGACTACGAGCAGTACTTC
CASSFRGTGQGDYEQYF
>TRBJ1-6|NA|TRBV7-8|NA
TGTGCCAGCAGCTTAGTAGGGACGTCCTATAATTCACCCCTCCACTTT
CASSLVGTSYNSPLHF